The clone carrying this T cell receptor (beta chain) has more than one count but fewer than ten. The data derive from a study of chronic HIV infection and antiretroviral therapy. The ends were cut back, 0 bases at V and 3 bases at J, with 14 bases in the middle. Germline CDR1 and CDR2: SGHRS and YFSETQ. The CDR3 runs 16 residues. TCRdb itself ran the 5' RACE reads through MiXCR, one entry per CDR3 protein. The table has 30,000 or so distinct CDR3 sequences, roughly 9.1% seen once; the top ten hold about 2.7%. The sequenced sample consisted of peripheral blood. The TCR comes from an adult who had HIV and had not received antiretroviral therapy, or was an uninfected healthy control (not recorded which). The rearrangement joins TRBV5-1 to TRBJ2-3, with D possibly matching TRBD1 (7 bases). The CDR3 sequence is CASSLGQGGPTDTQYF. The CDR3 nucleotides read TGCGCCAGCAGCTTGGGGCAGGGGGGACCTACAGATACGCAGTATTTT. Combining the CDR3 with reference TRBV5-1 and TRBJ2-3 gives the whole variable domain KAGVTQTPRYLIKTRGQQVTLSCSPISGHRSVSWYQQTPGQGLQFLFEYFSETQRNKGNFPGRFSGRQFSNSRSEMNVSTLELGDSALYLCASSLGQGGPTDTQYFGPGTRLTVL.